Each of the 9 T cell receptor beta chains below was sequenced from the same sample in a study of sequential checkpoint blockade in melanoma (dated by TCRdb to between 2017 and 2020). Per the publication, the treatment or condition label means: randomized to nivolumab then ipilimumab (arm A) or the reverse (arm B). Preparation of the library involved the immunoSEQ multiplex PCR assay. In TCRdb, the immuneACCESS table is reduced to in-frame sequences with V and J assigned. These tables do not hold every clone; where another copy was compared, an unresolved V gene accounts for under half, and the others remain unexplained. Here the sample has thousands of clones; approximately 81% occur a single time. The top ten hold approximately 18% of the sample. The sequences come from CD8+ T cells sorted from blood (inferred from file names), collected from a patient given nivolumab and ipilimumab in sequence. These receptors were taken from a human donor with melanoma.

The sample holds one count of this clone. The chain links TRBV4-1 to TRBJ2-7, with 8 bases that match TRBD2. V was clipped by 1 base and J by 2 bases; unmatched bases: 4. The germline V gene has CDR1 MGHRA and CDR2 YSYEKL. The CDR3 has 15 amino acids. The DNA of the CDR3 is TGCGCCAGCAGCCAAGCTCGGGAGGGCCCCTACGAGCAGTACTTC. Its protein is CASSQAREGPYEQYF.

The CDR3 coding sequence is TGTGCCTGGAGTGGGGACAGGGGATACTACGAGCAGTACTTC. Protein sequence: CAWSGDRGYYEQYF. The chain links TRBV30 to TRBJ2-7, with TRBD1 matching over 10 bases. The V and J ends lost 1 base and 3 bases, in that order; junction bases with no gene match: 3. The CDR3 sequence is 14 residues long. The germline V gene has CDR1 GTSNPN and CDR2 SVGIG (reference sequence).

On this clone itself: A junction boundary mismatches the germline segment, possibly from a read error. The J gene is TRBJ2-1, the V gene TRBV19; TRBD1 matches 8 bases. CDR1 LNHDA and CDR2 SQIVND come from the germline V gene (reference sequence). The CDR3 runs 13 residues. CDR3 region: CASSPEAGRGRVF. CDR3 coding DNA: TGTGCCAGTAGTCCCGAGGCTGGCAGGGGGCGGGTCTTC.

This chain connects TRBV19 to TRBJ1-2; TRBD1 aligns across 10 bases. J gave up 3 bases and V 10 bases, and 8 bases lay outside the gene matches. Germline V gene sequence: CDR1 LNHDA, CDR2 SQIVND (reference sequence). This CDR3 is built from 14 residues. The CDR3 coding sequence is TGTGCCACGAGCGGGACAGGGGTACACTATGGCTACACCTTC. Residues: CATSGTGVHYGYTF. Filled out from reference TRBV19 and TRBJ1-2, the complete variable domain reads DGGITQSPKYLFRKEGQNVTLSCEQNLNHDAMYWYRQDPGQGLRLIYYSQIVNDFQKGDIAEGYSVSREKKESFPLTVTSAQKNPTAFYLCATSGTGVHYGYTFGSGTRLTVV.

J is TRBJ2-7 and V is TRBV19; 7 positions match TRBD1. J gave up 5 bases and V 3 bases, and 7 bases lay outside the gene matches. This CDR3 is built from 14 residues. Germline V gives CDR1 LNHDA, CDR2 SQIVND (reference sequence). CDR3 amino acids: CASSMETGIHEQYF. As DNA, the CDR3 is TGTGCCAGTAGTATGGAGACAGGGATCCACGAGCAGTACTTC.

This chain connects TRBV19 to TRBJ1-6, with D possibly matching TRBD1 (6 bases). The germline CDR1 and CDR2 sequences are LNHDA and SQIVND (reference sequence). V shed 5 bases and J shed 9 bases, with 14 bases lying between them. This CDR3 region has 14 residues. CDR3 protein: CASSPRTVGSPLHF. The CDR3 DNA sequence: TGTGCCAGTAGTCCACGGACAGTTGGTTCACCCCTCCACTTT. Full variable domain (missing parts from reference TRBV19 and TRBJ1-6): DGGITQSPKYLFRKEGQNVTLSCEQNLNHDAMYWYRQDPGQGLRLIYYSQIVNDFQKGDIAEGYSVSREKKESFPLTVTSAQKNPTAFYLCASSPRTVGSPLHFGNGTRLTVT.

This CDR3 is CASSASRGGGTEAFF. The CDR3 DNA reads as TGTGCCAGCAGCGCGAGTCGGGGCGGGGGCACTGAAGCTTTCTTT. This sequence joins TRBV9 and TRBJ1-1, with D tentatively TRBD1 (5 bases). The germline V gene has CDR1 SGDLS and CDR2 YYNGEE. V was shortened by 3 bases and J by 4 bases, with 16 bases between the two germline ends. The CDR3 extends over 15 amino acids.

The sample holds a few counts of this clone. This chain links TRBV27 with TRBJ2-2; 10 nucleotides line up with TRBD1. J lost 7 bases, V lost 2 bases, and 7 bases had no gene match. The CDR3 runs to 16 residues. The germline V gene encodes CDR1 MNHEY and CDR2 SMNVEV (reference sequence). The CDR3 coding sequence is TGTGCCAGCAGTTTAGGGGACAGGGGTGTCCGCGGGGAGCTGTTTTTT. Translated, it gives CASSLGDRGVRGELFF.

The CDR3 loop reads CSVALAGGNTGELFF. The CDR3 DNA reads as TGCAGCGTTGCCCTAGCGGGGGGGAACACCGGGGAGCTGTTTTTT. The J gene is TRBJ2-2, the V gene TRBV29-1, with 11 bases identical to TRBD2. Germline V CDR1 and CDR2: SQVTM, ANQGSEA. Trimming took 4 bases from V and 1 from J; bases not matched to a gene: 2. The CDR3 runs to 15 residues.